This T cell receptor (beta chain) was retrieved from a study of cytomegalovirus exposure and HLA in healthy donors. Study outcomes and limitations: Rarity held for most TCR sequences, but there were some public TCRs that occurred in many donors. That first-cohort TCR clusters tended to co-occur in the 120 or so validation repertoires was found in a later analysis.

TCRdb keeps only in-frame clones here, not all; method: immunoSEQ multiplex PCR. The sample comprises 110,000 to 150,000 clones, around four fifths of which are singletons, and roughly 1.4% rests with the top ten. About this clone: Antigen specificity is unknown.

The sequencing sample was made of PBMCs. This clonotype was sampled from a woman in her twenties or thirties in good health and CMV-seronegative.

The CDR3 reads CASSLDTYNEQFF. Here the CDR3 DNA reads TGTGCCAGCAGTCTCGACACCTACAATGAGCAGTTCTTC. This chain links TRBV2 with TRBJ2-1; no clear D gene. Deletions cut 5 bases from V and 2 bases from J, with 7 bases between. The CDR3 length is 13 residues. Germline lookup yields CDR1 SNHLY and CDR2 FYNNEI.